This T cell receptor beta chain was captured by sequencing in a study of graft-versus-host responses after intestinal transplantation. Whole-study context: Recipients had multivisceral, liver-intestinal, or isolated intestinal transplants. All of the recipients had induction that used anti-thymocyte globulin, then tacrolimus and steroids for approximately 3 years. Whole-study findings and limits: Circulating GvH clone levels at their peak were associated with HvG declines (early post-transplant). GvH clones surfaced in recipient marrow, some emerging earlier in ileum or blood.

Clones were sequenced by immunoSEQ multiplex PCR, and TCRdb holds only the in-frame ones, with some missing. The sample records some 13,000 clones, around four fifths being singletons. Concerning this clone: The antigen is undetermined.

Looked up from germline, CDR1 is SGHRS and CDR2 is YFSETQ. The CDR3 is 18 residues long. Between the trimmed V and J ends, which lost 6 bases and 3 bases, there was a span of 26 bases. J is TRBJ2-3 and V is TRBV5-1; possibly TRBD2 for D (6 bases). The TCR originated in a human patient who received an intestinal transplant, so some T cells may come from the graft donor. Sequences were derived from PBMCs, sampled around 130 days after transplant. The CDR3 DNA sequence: TGCGCCAGCAACTCCCCCCCTGCTCCCGGGAGAGGAACAGATACGCAGTATTTT. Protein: CASNSPPAPGRGTDTQYF.